This TCR beta chain was identified during a study of shared clonotypes between healthy human individuals. Broader study findings: Incomplete sequencing of sorted subsets was indicated by rarefaction despite large depth.

Caucasian adults residing in Nashville, Tennessee made up all the donors. CD4+ cells underwent separation, giving CD45RA+ naive and CD45RA-negative memory subsets. As regards this clone: Antigen unknown.

Per the study methods: Junction-only sequences without quality scores came from ImmunoSEQ, so filtering differed. Profiled with immunoSEQ multiplex PCR; TCRdb holds only in-frame clones, not every one. V, J and clone size derive from that table, while D and trimming were established from the DNA sequence. The sample has some 2,500,000 clones, roughly 93% seen once. The TCR sequence derives from a man younger than 30 in good health. Some clones in this sample may be carry-over from other donors' samples. Sequenced sample: naive CD4+ T cells from PBMCs. Subset denoted: CD45RA+ positively selected.

As DNA, the CDR3 is TGTGCCACCAGCAGACAGGGAGTCAATCAGCCCCAGCATTTT. Protein sequence: CATSRQGVNQPQHF. The chain recombines TRBV15 with TRBJ1-5; TRBD1 might be the D (5 bases). This CDR3 contains 14 residues. V shed 2 bases and J shed 3 bases, with 8 bases lying between them. The germline CDR1 and CDR2 sequences are LNHNV and YYDKDF (reference sequence).